This TCR beta chain was captured by sequencing in a study of shared clonotypes between healthy human individuals. Across the study: CD8 memory received one plate per donor, CD8 naive two, CD4 memory three and CD4 naive three. Study results and limitations: Expectations were that clonotype sharing among donors would be affected by sequencing depth.

The deep-level immunoSEQ assay was used. Some clones are missing from TCRdb's copy, which holds only in-frame ones; the method was immunoSEQ multiplex PCR. The table lists some 1 million clones, about three quarters of them singletons. CDR3 size: 15 residues. V was pared by 6 bases and J by 1 base, with 4 bases of the junction left unmatched. Looked up from germline, CDR1 is LGHNT and CDR2 is FRNRAP. This clone was observed a few times. No antigen is known for it. The sample was memory CD4+ T cells sorted from blood. The subset is: CD45RA-negative fraction. This sequence was found in a young man in good health. The chain couples TRBV12-5 to TRBJ2-2; 8 positions match TRBD1. The CDR3 spells CASGPGTGNTGELFF. CDR3 bases: TGTGCTAGTGGCCCCGGGACAGGGAACACCGGGGAGCTGTTTTTT.